This TCR beta chain appears in the sequencing data of a study of identical twins. In TCRdb, the 5' RACE reads were re-called with MiXCR into one record per CDR3 protein. The sample carries some 900,000 distinct CDR3 sequences, 9% to 15% recorded once. The sample was also linked to a second study, of yellow fever vaccine responses in identical twins.

This clonotype was obtained from a woman aged 18-29 years in good health. The sequencing sample was made of PBMCs.

The chain's CDR3 is CASSHGAGDNEQFF. The CDR3, as DNA: TGCGCCAGCAGCCACGGGGCGGGAGACAATGAGCAGTTCTTC. This chain uses TRBV5-1 with TRBJ2-1, with 7 bases lining up with TRBD2. Germline V gene lookup returns CDR1 SGHRS and CDR2 YFSETQ. The CDR3 extends over 14 amino acids. The junction had 6 bases not matched to a gene; V was cut back by 4 bases and J by 5 bases.